This T cell receptor (beta chain) emerged from a study of HIV-infected patients and healthy controls. TCRdb analysed the 5' RACE reads with MiXCR anew, one entry per CDR3 protein. The sample lists more than 15,000 distinct CDR3 sequences, less than 20% occurring once. This clonotype was obtained from a human donor in good health. Sample: CD8+ T cells from blood.

CDR3 sequence (DNA): TGTGCCAGCAGTATTAACCCAGGGGGCACATCAAACACTGAAGCTTTCTTT. Translating gives CASSINPGGTSNTEAFF. The V call is TRBV12-3 or TRBV12-4, the J call TRBJ1-1; TRBD1 aligns across 8 bases. The CDR3 consists of 17 residues. After removal of 5 bases from V and 2 bases from J, the junction contained 13 bases not matched to a gene.